The T cell receptor (beta chain) described here comes from a study of CD8 T cells in Susac syndrome (dated by TCRdb to about 2019). About the study as a whole: Among the Susac syndrome patients who were sequenced, clinically active disease was present in over 5 and clinical remission was observed in eight or nine. The study used repertoire sequencing to test whether antigen drove CD8+ T cell activation and differentiation in Susac syndrome. At blood withdrawal, Susac syndrome patients were therapy-naive, treated with corticosteroids (with IVIg additionally given to some), or treated with IVIg alone. Clonality of the CD8+ T cell repertoire was compared between more than 10 healthy donors, approximately 14 Susac syndrome patients and roughly 16 multiple sclerosis patients.

Peripheral blood CD8+ and CD4+ T cells from healthy donors, Susac syndrome patients and multiple sclerosis patients were profiled using high-throughput TCR beta sequencing. The Susac syndrome patients fulfilled recently defined diagnostic criteria for either definite or probable disease. Bulk CD8+ and CD4+ T cells were purified by magnetic negative isolation, whereas CD8+ TEMRA cells were enriched by FACS. Blood was collected in EDTA tubes and processed within 24 hours, with PBMCs isolated through density gradient centrifugation. PBMCs intended for TCR sequencing were cryopreserved in liquid nitrogen and were subsequently thawed in a 37 degrees C water bath. Purity of sorted or isolated CD4+, CD8+ and CD8+ TEMRA cells was at least 90%. RNA was extracted using the RNeasy kit, and about 0.45 to 1 ug of the RNA was reverse transcribed with random hexamers. The immunoSEQ multiplex PCR assay, covering 54 Vbeta and 13 Jbeta segments, was used to amplify TCR beta CDR3 regions. Bias from PCR amplification was corrected by using a synthetic template baseline for primer optimization and for computational correction. Regarding the original processing steps: Only productive sequences were kept, with reads annotated to V, D and J genes according to IMGT and analyzed in immunoSEQ Analyzer. Clonality was calculated as one minus the Shannon entropy normalized by log2 of the number of productive unique sequences. For each patient and control, public and private clones were evaluated within the 100 most prevalent clones. Clones were defined as Susac-specific when absent from the healthy and MS cohorts, from 1,000 to 1,100 published viral clones and from other ImmuneACCESS disease sequences. The raw public reads went through TCRdb reprocessing: fastp at Q25, MiXCR clone calling, in-frame beta chains kept. Every entry covers one CDR3 protein and lists the most common genes and DNA from its rows. TCRdb, rather than the study authors, made the V and J calls. In this sample the table shows 200,000 or so distinct CDR3 sequences, 95% of which occur a single time. The ten largest account for about 0.15% of the sample.

Sequences SGDLS (CDR1) and YYNGEE (CDR2) are obtained from the germline V gene. The V end loses 4 bases and the J end loses 0 bases, and a stretch of 11 bases separates them. From the cysteine up to the phenylalanine, the CDR3 has a length of 14 residues. The read is trimmed to its CDR3 DNA, 42 bases read in frame from base 1. In regard to this clonotype: Its antigen is unknown. No much larger clone exists at a distance of one base, and base qualities are not known.

What the research found in general, with its limitations: Some 15 and five Susac-specific public clones were found in the total CD8+ and CD8+ TEMRA repertoires, respectively. Susac syndrome CD8+ repertoires showed clonal expansion, highest in CD8+ TEMRA cells and greater in clinically active than remitting patients. The number of individuals in the TCR sequencing and HLA analysis was recognized as being relatively small.

The source is a human donor with Susac syndrome. The chain is made from TRBV9 and TRBJ2-7; the D gene is not confidently resolved. Sequencing used CD8+ T cells from PBMCs. The bases read TGTGCCAGCAGCCCGGCGGACCACTCCTACGAGCAGTACTTC. It codes for CASSPADHSYEQYF.